Below, one TCR beta chain is given with its context. The CDR3 loop spans 14 amino acids. The ends lost 7 bases at V and 4 bases at J; junction bases unmatched: 6. Germline CDR1 and CDR2: MNHEY and SVGAGI. The record originates from a study of blood T cell repertoires in COVID-19. Under the authors' procedure: Quantification of nucleated cells was approximated via reference gene primer amplification. Only in-frame clones appear in the TCRdb table, and some are missing; sequencing was by immunoSEQ multiplex PCR. D and trimming were read from the DNA, whereas the V and J calls and clone size are those reported in that table. The repertoire holds roughly 290,000 clones, about nine tenths seen once, with 1.7% in the top ten.

The sequencing input was PBMCs or T cells enriched from blood (not recorded which). The TCR comes from a woman in her thirties or forties who had recovered from COVID-19. This chain joins TRBV6-5 and TRBJ2-2, with TRBD2 identical over 7 bases. The CDR3 DNA reads TGTGCCAGCAAATCGGGGGGAATCACCGGGGAGCTGTTTTTT. It codes for CASKSGGITGELFF.